Reported below is one T cell receptor beta chain. Generated by immunoSEQ multiplex PCR, the TCRdb table keeps only in-frame clones and is missing some. The table includes 200,000 to 250,000 clones, about three quarters detected once. This sample is drawn from a study of blood T cell repertoires in COVID-19. Germline CDR1 and CDR2: MNHNS and SASEGT. Trimming removed 4 bases from V and 0 bases from J, with 7 bases in between. The CDR3 has 14 residues. V and J are TRBV6-1 and TRBJ1-3; D ambiguous. Sequenced input: peripheral blood. The sequence was obtained from a woman in her 70s with acute or convalescent COVID-19. The CDR3 spells CASSALSSGNTIYF. CDR3 sequence (DNA): TGTGCCAGCAGTGCCCTTTCCTCTGGAAACACCATATATTTT.